Listed below are T cell receptor beta chains from one sample, sequenced in a study of cytomegalovirus exposure and HLA in healthy donors. Here immunoSEQ multiplex PCR was the method, and the copy in TCRdb shows in-frame clones only, minus some. The sample has about 170,000 clones, under 90% seen once. Sequencing was done on a sample of PBMCs. These receptor sequences come from a male donor in good health and CMV-seronegative. The CDR3 runs from the conserved cysteine through the conserved F or W.

V | CDR3
TRBV9 | CASSVGSGQGGYEKLFF
TRBV6-1 | CASSEGVGGNQPQHF
TRBV30 | CAWIPGGAEAFF
TRBV2 | CASSEARTSGGLETQYF
TRBV5-1 | CASSSARLHNEQFF
TRBV29-1 | CSANMREGLEQYF
TRBV7-3 | CASALRGLNNEQFF
TRBV19 | CASSIRDRNYGYTF
TRBV7-2 | CASSTKGGPDTQYF
TRBV27 | CASSFGTSREETQYF
TRBV7-3 | CASSPSARPNYGYTF
TRBV7-2 | CASSFGTAQETQYF
TRBV28 | CASQREGGNQPQHF
TRBV7-2 | CASSFKRATGELFF
TRBV2 | CASRPDSGGNTEAFF
TRBV5-1 | CASSLVEKSYEQYF
TRBV2 | CASSEGRLRPIEAFF
TRBV7-9 | CASSKRAGGYTDTQYF
TRBV20-1 | CSANGQYGYTF
TRBV11-3 | CASSLIGQGNEQFF
TRBV19 | CASSIDGGQSTDTQYF
TRBV6-6 | CASSYLLAGGTGELFF
TRBV9 | CASSARSGSSYEQYF
TRBV5-4 | CASSSRGAQNTEAFF
TRBV9 | CASSVGQGKGGEKLFF
TRBV28 | CASCYHGGSPYNEQFF
TRBV5-1 | CASSFAAGGTDTQYF
TRBV6-5 | CASSLVGALGYTF
TRBV18 | CASSRKGDSADTQYF
TRBV5-4 | CASSLVVGRSTDTQYF
TRBV5-4 | CASSPGQGRYEQYF
TRBV19 | CASSIAQGLHGYTF
TRBV6-6 | CASSYSIGQETQYF
TRBV2 | CARAQGSGTDTQYF
TRBV7-9 | CASSAGLAGVWNEQFF
TRBV5-1 | CASSSTSTNEKLFF
TRBV13 | CASSPVTGTGLNIQYF
TRBV14 | CASSQDLWTSGGTDTQYF
TRBV7-8 | CASSSSRDRGRGYTF
TRBV19 | CASSIRAGGITDTQYF
TRBV7-3 | CASSLAPGQGAEAFF
TRBV6-4 | CASRDTDEQFF
TRBV14 | CASGLFTEAFF
TRBV19 | CASSIQGLDTQYF
TRBV29-1 | CSVSNPGELFF
TRBV9 | CASSVGPRDRGILDTQYF
TRBV7-9 | CSSSSGTTGNRSGNTIYF
TRBV5-4 | CASSLAGSGGSRAFF
TRBV28 | CASTPSGGNTEAFF
TRBV13 | CASSLRGQGQETQYF